This TCR beta chain was profiled in a study of shared clonotypes between healthy human individuals. This table comes from immunoSEQ multiplex PCR, and its TCRdb copy is limited to in-frame clones, with some not included. The data contain approximately 440,000 clones, 77% of them singletons. This clone appeared a few times. CDR3 length: 15 amino acids. V trimming: 6 bases; J trimming: 0 bases; junction bases outside the gene matches: 5. The germline CDR1 and CDR2 sequences are MNHNS and SASEGT. V gene TRBV6-1 combines with J gene TRBJ1-5; TRBD1 matches 7 bases. The source material was PBMCs. The TCR originated in a woman aged 40 to 50 in good health. Some clones in this sample may be carry-over from other donors' samples. CDR3 bases: TGTGCCAGCAGCTGGGACAGAGTTAGCAATCAGCCCCAGCATTTT. It yields the protein CASSWDRVSNQPQHF.